This T cell receptor (beta chain) was recorded in a study of blood T cell repertoires in COVID-19. The wider study: The samples span acute and convalescent COVID-19 from the United States, Italy and Spain. PBMCs, B-cell-depleted T cells, or T cells were the source of the cDNA or gDNA that made up the material.

Trimming pared 4 bases from V and 0 bases from J, leaving 10 bases between. Germline CDR1 and CDR2: SNHLY and FYNNEI. The CDR3 spans 15 residues. Authors' methods: Amplification of reference gene primers provided the estimated nucleated cell counts. Repertoires were generated with immunoSEQ multiplex PCR, while TCRdb's copy carries only in-frame clones and drops some. The D gene and trimming were derived from the DNA, and the V and J assignments and clone size from that table. Among 150,000 to 200,000 clones listed, approximately 80% were seen once. Specimen: peripheral blood. The chain links TRBV2 to TRBJ2-4, with D maybe TRBD2 (5 bases). The sequence was obtained from a woman aged 80 or over with acute or convalescent COVID-19. In DNA, the CDR3 is TGTGCCAGCAGTGGGTCGGGGTTAGCCAAAAACATTCAGTACTTC. Protein sequence: CASSGSGLAKNIQYF.